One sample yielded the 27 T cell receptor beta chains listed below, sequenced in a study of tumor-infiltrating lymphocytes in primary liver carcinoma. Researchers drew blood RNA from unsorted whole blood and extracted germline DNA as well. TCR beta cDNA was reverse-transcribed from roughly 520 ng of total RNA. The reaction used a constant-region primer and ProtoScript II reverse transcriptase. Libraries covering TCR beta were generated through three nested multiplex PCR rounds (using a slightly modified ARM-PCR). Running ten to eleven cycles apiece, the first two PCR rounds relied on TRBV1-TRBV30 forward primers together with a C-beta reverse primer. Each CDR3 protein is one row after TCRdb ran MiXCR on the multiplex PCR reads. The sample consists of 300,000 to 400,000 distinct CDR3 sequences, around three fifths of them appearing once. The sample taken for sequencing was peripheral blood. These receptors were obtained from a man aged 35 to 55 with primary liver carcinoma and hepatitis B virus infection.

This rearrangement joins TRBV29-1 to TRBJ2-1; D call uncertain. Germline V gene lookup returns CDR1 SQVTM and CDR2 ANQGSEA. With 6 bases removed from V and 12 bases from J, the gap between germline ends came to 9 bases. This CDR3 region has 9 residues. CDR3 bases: TGCAGCGTCGGCCAAATGCAGTTCTTC. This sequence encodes CSVGQMQFF.

In DNA, the CDR3 is TGCGCCAGCAGCTCTTTGCTGGGGGATACGCAGTATTTT. Its translation: CASSSLLGDTQYF. The rearrangement links TRBV5-1 to TRBJ2-3, with D uncertain. The CDR3 sequence is 13 residues long. Germline values: CDR1 SGHRS, CDR2 YFSETQ. Trimming left V 3 bases short and J 6 bases short, with 11 bases between.

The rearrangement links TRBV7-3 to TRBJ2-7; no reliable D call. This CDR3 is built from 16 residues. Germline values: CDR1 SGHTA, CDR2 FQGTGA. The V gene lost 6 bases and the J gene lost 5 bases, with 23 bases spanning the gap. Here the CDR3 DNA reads TGTGCCAGCAGAATCTCTGGGTATCGCCCTCTGGACGAGCAGTACTTC. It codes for CASRISGYRPLDEQYF.

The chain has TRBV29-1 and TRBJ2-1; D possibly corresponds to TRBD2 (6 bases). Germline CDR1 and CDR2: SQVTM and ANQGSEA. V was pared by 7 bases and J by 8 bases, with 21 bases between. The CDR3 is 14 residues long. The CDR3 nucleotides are TGCAGCGCTATTGGCGGGATGGGTAGGGATGAGCAGTTCTTC. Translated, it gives CSAIGGMGRDEQFF.

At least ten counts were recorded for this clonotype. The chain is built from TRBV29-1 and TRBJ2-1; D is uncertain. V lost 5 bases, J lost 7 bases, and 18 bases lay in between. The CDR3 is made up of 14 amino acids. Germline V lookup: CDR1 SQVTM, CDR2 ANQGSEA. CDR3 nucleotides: TGCAGCGTTCCCTTAACCCCAATGGGGAATGAGCAGTTCTTC. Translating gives CSVPLTPMGNEQFF.

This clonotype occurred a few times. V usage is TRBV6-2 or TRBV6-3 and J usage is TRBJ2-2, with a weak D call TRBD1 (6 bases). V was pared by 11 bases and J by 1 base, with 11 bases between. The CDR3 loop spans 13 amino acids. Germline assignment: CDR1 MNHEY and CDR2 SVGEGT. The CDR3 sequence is CAGRQVNTGELFF. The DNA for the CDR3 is TGTGCCGGCCGACAGGTGAACACCGGGGAGCTGTTTTTT.

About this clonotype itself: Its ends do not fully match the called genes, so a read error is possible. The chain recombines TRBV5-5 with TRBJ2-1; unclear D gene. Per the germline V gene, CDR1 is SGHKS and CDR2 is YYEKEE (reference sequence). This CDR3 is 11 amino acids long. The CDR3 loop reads CASSAYNGQFF. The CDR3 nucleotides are TGTGCCAGCAGCGCCTACAATGGGCAGTTCTTC.

DNA of the CDR3: TGCAGCGTTTTAGGTGCTGGCGCGGATACGCAGTATTTT. Its translation: CSVLGAGADTQYF. V usage is TRBV29-1 and J usage is TRBJ2-3; unclear D gene. The V and J ends lost 5 bases and 6 bases respectively, with 15 bases between them. The CDR3 is made up of 13 amino acids. CDR1 is SQVTM, CDR2 ANQGSEA, per germline.

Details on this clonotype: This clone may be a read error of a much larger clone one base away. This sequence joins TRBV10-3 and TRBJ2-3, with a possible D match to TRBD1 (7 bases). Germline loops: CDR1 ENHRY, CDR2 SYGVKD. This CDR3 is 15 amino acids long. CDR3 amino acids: CVISESSGGSDTQYF. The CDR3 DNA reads TGTGTCATCAGTGAGTCGTCAGGGGGGTCAGATACGCAGTATTTT.

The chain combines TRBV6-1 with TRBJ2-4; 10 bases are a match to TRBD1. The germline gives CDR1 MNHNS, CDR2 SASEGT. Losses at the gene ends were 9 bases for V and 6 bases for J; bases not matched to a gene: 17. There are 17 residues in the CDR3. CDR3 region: CASRDRGVELGRNIQYF. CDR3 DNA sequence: TGTGCCAGTAGGGACAGGGGAGTGGAGTTGGGCAGAAACATTCAGTACTTC.

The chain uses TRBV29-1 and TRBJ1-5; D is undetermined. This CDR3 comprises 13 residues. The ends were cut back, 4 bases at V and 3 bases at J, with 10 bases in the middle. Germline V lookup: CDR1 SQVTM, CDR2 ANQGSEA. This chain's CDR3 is CSVGTVNNQPQHF. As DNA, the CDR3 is TGCAGCGTTGGGACGGTGAACAATCAGCCCCAGCATTTT.

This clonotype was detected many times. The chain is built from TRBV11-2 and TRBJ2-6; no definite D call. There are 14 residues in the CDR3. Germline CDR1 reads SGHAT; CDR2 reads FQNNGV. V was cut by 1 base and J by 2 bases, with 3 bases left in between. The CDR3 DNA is TGTGCCAGCAGCTTAGGGGCTGGGGCCAACGTCCTGACTTTC. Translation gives CASSLGAGANVLTF.

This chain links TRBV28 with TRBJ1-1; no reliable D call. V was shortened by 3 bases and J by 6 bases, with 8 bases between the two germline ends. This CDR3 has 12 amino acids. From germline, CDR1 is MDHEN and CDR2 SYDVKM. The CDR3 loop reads CASSFRGSEAFF. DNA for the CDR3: TGTGCCAGCAGTTTTAGAGGTTCTGAAGCTTTCTTT.

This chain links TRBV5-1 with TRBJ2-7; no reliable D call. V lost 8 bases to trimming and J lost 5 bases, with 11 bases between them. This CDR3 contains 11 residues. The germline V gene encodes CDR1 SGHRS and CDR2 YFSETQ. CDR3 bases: TGCGCCAGTAGTGAACGCGACGAGCAGTACTTC. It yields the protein CASSERDEQYF.

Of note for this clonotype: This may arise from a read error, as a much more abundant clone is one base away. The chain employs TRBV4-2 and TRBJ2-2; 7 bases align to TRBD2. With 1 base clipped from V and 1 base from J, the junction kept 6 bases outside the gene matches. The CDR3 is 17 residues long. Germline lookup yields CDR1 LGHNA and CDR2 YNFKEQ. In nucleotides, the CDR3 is TGTGCCAGCAGCCAAGTGGCTGGCGGGAGGAACACCGGGGAGCTGTTTTTT. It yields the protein CASSQVAGGRNTGELFF.

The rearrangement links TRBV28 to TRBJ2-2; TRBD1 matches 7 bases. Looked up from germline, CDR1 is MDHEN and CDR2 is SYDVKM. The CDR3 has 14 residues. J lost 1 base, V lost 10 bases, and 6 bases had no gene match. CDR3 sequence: CATQGQVNTGELFF. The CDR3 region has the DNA TGTGCCACTCAAGGACAGGTGAACACCGGGGAGCTGTTTTTT.

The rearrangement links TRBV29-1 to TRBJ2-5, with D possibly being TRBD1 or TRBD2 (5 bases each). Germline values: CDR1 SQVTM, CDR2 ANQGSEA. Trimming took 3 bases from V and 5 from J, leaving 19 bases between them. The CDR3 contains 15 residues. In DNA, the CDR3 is TGCAGCGTTGAGGACTGGACAAGGGGAAGGGAGACCCAGTACTTC. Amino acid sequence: CSVEDWTRGRETQYF.

CDR3 coding DNA: TGTGCCAGCAGCCAAGATGTGTCGGCGGGGGAAAGAGGCTACACCTTC. The encoded protein is CASSQDVSAGERGYTF. The V call is TRBV4-2, the J call TRBJ1-2; D perhaps matches TRBD1 (5 bases). CDR1 is LGHNA and CDR2 is YNFKEQ in the germline V gene. The CDR3 contains 16 residues. Trimming stripped 0 bases from V and 8 bases from J, with 19 bases between.

The CDR3, as DNA: TGTGCCAGCAGTTACTGGCCAAAGATTCAACCCCAGCATTTT. It encodes CASSYWPKIQPQHF. The chain recombines TRBV6-2 or TRBV6-3 with TRBJ1-5; D unresolved. The CDR3 is made up of 14 amino acids. CDR1 is MNHEY and CDR2 is SVGEGT in the germline V gene. The germline V and J ends were trimmed by 1 base and 10 bases, with 14 bases remaining between them.

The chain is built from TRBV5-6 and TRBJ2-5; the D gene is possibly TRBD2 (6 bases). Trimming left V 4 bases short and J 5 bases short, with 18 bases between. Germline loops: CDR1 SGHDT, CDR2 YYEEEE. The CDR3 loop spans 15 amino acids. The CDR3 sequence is CASSTTGMGGETQYF. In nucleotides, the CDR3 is TGTGCCAGCAGCACGACCGGGATGGGGGGTGAGACCCAGTACTTC.

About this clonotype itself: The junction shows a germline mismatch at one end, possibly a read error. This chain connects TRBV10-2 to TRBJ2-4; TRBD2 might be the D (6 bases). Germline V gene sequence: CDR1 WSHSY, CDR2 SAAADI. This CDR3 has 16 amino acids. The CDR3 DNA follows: TGCGCCAGCTGTGATCTTAGCGGAGCCGCCAAAAACATTCAGTACTTC. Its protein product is CASCDLSGAAKNIQYF.

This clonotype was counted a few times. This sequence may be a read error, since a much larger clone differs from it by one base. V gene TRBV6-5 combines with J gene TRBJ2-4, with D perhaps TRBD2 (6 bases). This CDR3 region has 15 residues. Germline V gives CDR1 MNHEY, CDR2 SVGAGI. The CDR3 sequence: CASNYSRGGKNIQYF. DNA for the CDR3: TGTGCCAGCAATTACTCGCGGGGCGGCAAAAACATTCAGTACTTC.

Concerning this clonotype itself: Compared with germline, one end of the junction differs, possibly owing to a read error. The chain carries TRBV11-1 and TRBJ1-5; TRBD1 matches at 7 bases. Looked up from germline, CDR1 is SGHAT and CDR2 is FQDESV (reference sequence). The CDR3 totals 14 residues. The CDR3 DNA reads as TGTGCCAGCATCACAGGGGCTAGCAATCAGCCCCAGTGTTTT. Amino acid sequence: CASITGASNQPQCF.

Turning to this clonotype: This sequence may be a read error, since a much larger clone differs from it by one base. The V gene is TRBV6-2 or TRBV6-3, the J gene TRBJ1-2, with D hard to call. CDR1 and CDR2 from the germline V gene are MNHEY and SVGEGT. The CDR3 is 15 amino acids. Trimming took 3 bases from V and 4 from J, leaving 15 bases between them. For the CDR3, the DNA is TGTGCCAGCAGTTATTCTCCGCGGGTTGGCTATGGCTACACCTTC. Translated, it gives CASSYSPRVGYGYTF.

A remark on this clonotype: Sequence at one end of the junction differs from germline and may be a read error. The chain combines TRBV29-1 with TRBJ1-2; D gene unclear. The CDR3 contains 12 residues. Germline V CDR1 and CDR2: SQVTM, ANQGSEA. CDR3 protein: CSVDGRLDGHTF. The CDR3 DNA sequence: TGCAGCGTTGATGGACGGTTGGATGGCCACACCTTC.

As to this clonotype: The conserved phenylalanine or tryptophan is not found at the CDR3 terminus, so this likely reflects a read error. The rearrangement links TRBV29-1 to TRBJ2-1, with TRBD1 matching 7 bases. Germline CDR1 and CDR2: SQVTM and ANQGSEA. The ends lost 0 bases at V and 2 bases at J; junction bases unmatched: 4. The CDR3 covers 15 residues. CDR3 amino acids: CSVEDEGAPYNEQFL. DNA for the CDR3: TGCAGCGTTGAAGATGAGGGGGCGCCCTACAATGAGCAGTTCTTG.

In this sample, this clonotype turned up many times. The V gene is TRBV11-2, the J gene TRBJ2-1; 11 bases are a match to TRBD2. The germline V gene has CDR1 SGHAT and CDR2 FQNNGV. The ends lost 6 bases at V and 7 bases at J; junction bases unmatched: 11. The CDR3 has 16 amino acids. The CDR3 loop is CASSFTLAGAGNEQFF. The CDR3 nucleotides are TGTGCCAGCAGTTTTACACTAGCGGGAGCGGGTAATGAGCAGTTCTTC.